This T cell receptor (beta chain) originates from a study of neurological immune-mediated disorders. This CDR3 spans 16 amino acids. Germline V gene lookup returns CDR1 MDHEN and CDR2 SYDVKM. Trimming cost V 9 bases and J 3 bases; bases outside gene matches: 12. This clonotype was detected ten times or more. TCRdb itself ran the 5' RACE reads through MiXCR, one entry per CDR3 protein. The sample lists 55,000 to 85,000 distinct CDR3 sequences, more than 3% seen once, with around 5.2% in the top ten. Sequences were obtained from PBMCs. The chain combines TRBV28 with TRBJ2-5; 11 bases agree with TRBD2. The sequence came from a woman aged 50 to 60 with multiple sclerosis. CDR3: CASLKGWGLAEETQYF. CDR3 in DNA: TGTGCCAGTTTGAAGGGGTGGGGACTAGCGGAAGAGACCCAGTACTTC.